These T cell receptor beta chains were read from a single sample in a study of T cell responses to AZD1222 COVID-19 vaccine. TCRdb's table, derived via immunoSEQ multiplex PCR, lists solely in-frame clones and lacks some. Among 90,000 to 140,000 clones listed, roughly 82% were seen once. The specimen comprised peripheral blood, sampled on day 0 of AZD1222 vaccination. The source is an adult in good health. Each CDR3 is given with its conserved first and last residue. Clone size appears in some rows only: once, few, many, or a class for an expanded clone.

J gene: TRBJ1-4; clone size: -; V gene: TRBV10-1; CDR3 protein: CASSQGQGRYNEKLFF
J gene: TRBJ1-2; clone size: -; V gene: TRBV18; CDR3 protein: CASRPGGQGPGYTF
J gene: TRBJ2-6; clone size: -; V gene: TRBV4-2; CDR3 protein: CASSREQGAGANVLTF
J gene: TRBJ2-7; clone size: -; V gene: TRBV30; CDR3 protein: CAWSVQSGRYEQYF
J gene: TRBJ1-1; clone size: -; V gene: TRBV2; CDR3 protein: CASMGRNTEAFF
J gene: TRBJ1-2; clone size: -; V gene: TRBV12-3/TRBV12-4; CDR3 protein: CASSSGRNYGYTF
J gene: TRBJ1-5; clone size: few; V gene: TRBV7-9; CDR3 protein: CASSLDAQPQHF
J gene: TRBJ2-5; clone size: once; V gene: TRBV6-5; CDR3 protein: CASSPPGRQETQYF
J gene: TRBJ1-6; clone size: -; V gene: TRBV28; CDR3 protein: CASSPEVVFSPLHF
J gene: TRBJ1-2; clone size: -; V gene: TRBV7-2; CDR3 protein: CASSLFGLEGYTF
J gene: TRBJ1-2; clone size: -; V gene: TRBV6-6; CDR3 protein: CASSSLDRGHYGYTF
J gene: TRBJ2-1; clone size: -; V gene: TRBV6-4; CDR3 protein: CASSDGHAGLAGGEQFF
J gene: TRBJ1-2; clone size: -; V gene: TRBV4-1; CDR3 protein: CASSQIGIPGTGGIGGYTF
J gene: TRBJ2-5; clone size: -; V gene: TRBV7-2; CDR3 protein: CASSFGRQETQYF
J gene: TRBJ1-1; clone size: -; V gene: TRBV20-1; CDR3 protein: CSAKQHEAFF
J gene: TRBJ1-4; clone size: -; V gene: TRBV7-2; CDR3 protein: CASSVYRSTNEKLFF
J gene: TRBJ2-1; clone size: few; V gene: TRBV7-9; CDR3 protein: CASSNTRRSNEQFF
J gene: TRBJ1-6; clone size: -; V gene: TRBV28; CDR3 protein: CACYGGQGNSPLHF
J gene: TRBJ2-2; clone size: few; V gene: TRBV9; CDR3 protein: CASSELAASGELFF
J gene: TRBJ2-5; clone size: few; V gene: TRBV5-1; CDR3 protein: CASSLRGTRETQYF
J gene: TRBJ2-7; clone size: -; V gene: TRBV5-1; CDR3 protein: CASSLVPSGGLAYEQYF
J gene: TRBJ2-1; clone size: -; V gene: TRBV9; CDR3 protein: CASSVGTSGGRSYNEQFF
J gene: TRBJ1-4; clone size: -; V gene: TRBV4-3; CDR3 protein: CASSRYSGGAGEKLFF
J gene: TRBJ2-7; clone size: -; V gene: TRBV7-9; CDR3 protein: CASSSRTQGDEQYF
J gene: TRBJ2-3; clone size: many; V gene: TRBV3-1/TRBV3-2; CDR3 protein: CASSQLAGGRGDTQYF
J gene: TRBJ2-5; clone size: -; V gene: TRBV11-3; CDR3 protein: CASSLDCARVQETQYF
J gene: TRBJ2-1; clone size: -; V gene: TRBV7-2; CDR3 protein: CASSSRTPTNEQFF
J gene: TRBJ1-1; clone size: -; V gene: TRBV7-2; CDR3 protein: CASSLVGGLKSAEAFF
J gene: TRBJ2-3; clone size: -; V gene: TRBV20-1; CDR3 protein: CSASPLGSTDTQYF
J gene: TRBJ2-4; clone size: -; V gene: TRBV3-1/TRBV3-2; CDR3 protein: CASSHLQNIQYF
J gene: TRBJ2-1; clone size: -; V gene: TRBV5-4; CDR3 protein: CASSQREYEQFF
J gene: TRBJ2-3; clone size: once; V gene: TRBV19; CDR3 protein: CASSIPGQGLDTQYF
J gene: TRBJ2-3; clone size: once; V gene: TRBV30; CDR3 protein: CACLPTTDTQYF
J gene: TRBJ1-5; clone size: -; V gene: TRBV6-2/TRBV6-3; CDR3 protein: CASSYKWKGSNQPQHF
J gene: TRBJ1-2; clone size: -; V gene: TRBV3-1/TRBV3-2; CDR3 protein: CASSQVGGLSEVNYGYTF
J gene: TRBJ2-6; clone size: -; V gene: TRBV11-2; CDR3 protein: CASTWGVRRTPGANVLTF
J gene: TRBJ2-1; clone size: -; V gene: TRBV9; CDR3 protein: CASSVGAGGLGEQFF
J gene: TRBJ2-1; clone size: few; V gene: TRBV2; CDR3 protein: CASSADGGSYNEQFF
J gene: TRBJ1-2; clone size: -; V gene: TRBV19; CDR3 protein: CASSIDRLRGDGYTF
J gene: TRBJ1-5; clone size: -; V gene: TRBV4-3; CDR3 protein: CASSRRQGELGSNQPQHF
J gene: TRBJ1-4; clone size: -; V gene: TRBV6-5; CDR3 protein: CASSSGPIKKLFF
J gene: TRBJ1-1; clone size: -; V gene: TRBV28; CDR3 protein: CASSLWGRDTEAFF
J gene: TRBJ1-2; clone size: -; V gene: TRBV20-1; CDR3 protein: CSASNRQYTF
J gene: TRBJ1-2; clone size: -; V gene: TRBV9; CDR3 protein: CASSRPKGGVDGYTF
J gene: TRBJ2-1; clone size: -; V gene: TRBV4-1; CDR3 protein: CASSQDTLWDEQFF
J gene: TRBJ1-5; clone size: -; V gene: TRBV27; CDR3 protein: CASSPTFGNQPQHF
J gene: TRBJ1-3; clone size: medium-sized; V gene: TRBV13; CDR3 protein: CASSTILGNTIYF
J gene: TRBJ1-6; clone size: -; V gene: TRBV4-3; CDR3 protein: CASRLKEDSNNSPLHF
J gene: TRBJ2-7; clone size: -; V gene: TRBV7-9; CDR3 protein: CASISTGTGSYEQYF
J gene: TRBJ1-3; clone size: -; V gene: TRBV13; CDR3 protein: CASSHGNTIYF
J gene: TRBJ1-2; clone size: -; V gene: TRBV5-1; CDR3 protein: CASSPGQGNYGYTF
J gene: TRBJ1-2; clone size: -; V gene: TRBV10-3; CDR3 protein: CAISQDRGDGYTF
J gene: TRBJ1-6; clone size: -; V gene: TRBV7-9; CDR3 protein: CASSSGQPRSPLHF
J gene: TRBJ1-4; clone size: -; V gene: TRBV5-5; CDR3 protein: CASSLDRGGEKLFF